The rows below give T cell receptor beta chains drawn from one sample of a study of blood T cell repertoires in COVID-19. Only in-frame clones appear in the TCRdb table, and some are missing; sequencing was by immunoSEQ multiplex PCR. This table holds 150,000 to 200,000 clones, 75% to 85% found once. The specimen sequenced was PBMCs or T cells enriched from blood (not recorded which). Every receptor here comes from a woman aged 45 to 65 with acute COVID-19. The CDR3 runs from the conserved cysteine through the conserved F or W. The order of the fields is J gene, V gene, clone size, D gene, CDR3 protein, CDR3 DNA. D genes are given only for firm matches. Clone size appears in some rows only: once, few, many, or a class for an expanded clone.

j_call: TRBJ1-2; v_call: TRBV19; clone_size: -; d_call: TRBD1; cdr3_aa: CASRAEWTGWNYGYTF; cdr3_nt: TGTGCCAGTAGGGCAGAATGGACAGGGTGGAACTATGGCTACACCTTC
j_call: TRBJ1-1; v_call: TRBV7-2; clone_size: -; d_call: -; cdr3_aa: CASSLGAREAFF; cdr3_nt: TGTGCCAGCAGCTTAGGGGCTCGTGAAGCTTTCTTT
j_call: TRBJ1-4; v_call: TRBV7-6; clone_size: -; d_call: -; cdr3_aa: CASSLGTVATNEKLFF; cdr3_nt: TGTGCCAGCAGCTTAGGAACAGTTGCAACTAATGAAAAACTGTTTTTT
j_call: TRBJ2-3; v_call: TRBV5-4; clone_size: -; d_call: -; cdr3_aa: CASSLVWGQADTQYF; cdr3_nt: TGTGCCAGCAGCTTGGTGTGGGGGCAGGCAGATACGCAGTATTTT
j_call: TRBJ2-3; v_call: TRBV4-2; clone_size: many; d_call: -; cdr3_aa: CASSQDPPVAGRGDTQYF; cdr3_nt: TGTGCCAGCAGCCAAGATCCGCCAGTCGCGGGGCGGGGAGATACGCAGTATTTT
j_call: TRBJ2-1; v_call: TRBV28; clone_size: -; d_call: TRBD2; cdr3_aa: CASTSGGWEQFF; cdr3_nt: TGTGCCAGTACTAGCGGGGGGTGGGAGCAGTTCTTC
j_call: TRBJ2-3; v_call: TRBV5-1; clone_size: -; d_call: -; cdr3_aa: CASSLGLVTDTQYF; cdr3_nt: TGCGCCAGCAGCTTGGGACTAGTCACAGATACGCAGTATTTT
j_call: TRBJ1-1; v_call: TRBV18; clone_size: few; d_call: TRBD1; cdr3_aa: CASSPDRGSTEAFF; cdr3_nt: TGTGCCAGCTCACCTGACAGGGGAAGCACTGAAGCTTTCTTT
j_call: TRBJ2-1; v_call: TRBV5-6; clone_size: -; d_call: -; cdr3_aa: CASSLPQASFYDEQFF; cdr3_nt: TGTGCCAGCAGCTTGCCCCAGGCCTCCTTTTACGATGAGCAGTTCTTC
j_call: TRBJ1-2; v_call: TRBV5-8; clone_size: -; d_call: -; cdr3_aa: CASSFLAAGANHGYTF; cdr3_nt: TGTGCCAGCAGTTTCCTCGCCGCGGGGGCAAACCATGGCTACACCTTC
j_call: TRBJ1-1; v_call: TRBV10-3; clone_size: -; d_call: -; cdr3_aa: CAISPVGGNTEAFF; cdr3_nt: TGTGCCATCAGTCCAGTCGGGGGGAACACTGAAGCTTTCTTT
j_call: TRBJ1-2; v_call: TRBV7-2; clone_size: -; d_call: TRBD1; cdr3_aa: CASTHDRGNYGYTF; cdr3_nt: TGTGCCAGCACCCACGACAGGGGCAACTATGGCTACACCTTC
j_call: TRBJ1-1; v_call: TRBV6-5; clone_size: few; d_call: TRBD1; cdr3_aa: CASSYARTGGHTEAFF; cdr3_nt: TGTGCCAGCAGTTACGCAAGAACAGGGGGCCACACTGAAGCTTTCTTT
j_call: TRBJ2-1; v_call: TRBV7-8; clone_size: -; d_call: TRBD2; cdr3_aa: CASSLVGSAGGIYNEQFF; cdr3_nt: TGTGCCAGCAGCTTAGTAGGTTCGGCGGGGGGGATATACAATGAGCAGTTCTTC
j_call: TRBJ1-5; v_call: TRBV28; clone_size: once; d_call: -; cdr3_aa: CASSLARVGQPQHF; cdr3_nt: TGTGCCAGCAGTTTAGCGAGGGTAGGACAGCCCCAGCATTTT
j_call: TRBJ1-1; v_call: TRBV7-9; clone_size: -; d_call: -; cdr3_aa: CASRGWNTEAFF; cdr3_nt: TGTGCCAGCCGGGGTTGGAACACTGAAGCTTTCTTT
j_call: TRBJ1-5; v_call: TRBV3-1/TRBV3-2; clone_size: -; d_call: -; cdr3_aa: CASSPLGGNQPQHF; cdr3_nt: TGTGCCAGCAGCCCCCTCGGGGGCAATCAGCCCCAGCATTTT
j_call: TRBJ1-1; v_call: TRBV7-7; clone_size: -; d_call: -; cdr3_aa: CASSDQANTEAFF; cdr3_nt: TGTGCTAGCAGCGACCAGGCTAACACTGAAGCTTTCTTT
j_call: TRBJ1-1; v_call: TRBV5-1; clone_size: -; d_call: -; cdr3_aa: CASRPQGRTEAFF; cdr3_nt: TGCGCCAGCAGGCCACAGGGAAGGACTGAAGCTTTCTTT
j_call: TRBJ2-3; v_call: TRBV29-1; clone_size: -; d_call: -; cdr3_aa: CSADGASFHTQYF; cdr3_nt: TGCAGCGCAGACGGAGCCAGCTTCCACACGCAGTATTTT
j_call: TRBJ1-2; v_call: TRBV7-2; clone_size: few; d_call: -; cdr3_aa: CASSALTGDDGYTF; cdr3_nt: TGTGCCAGCAGCGCTTTAACGGGAGACGATGGCTACACCTTC
j_call: TRBJ2-1; v_call: TRBV14; clone_size: -; d_call: -; cdr3_aa: CASSHEVHEQFF; cdr3_nt: TGTGCCAGCAGCCACGAGGTCCATGAGCAGTTCTTC
j_call: TRBJ2-3; v_call: TRBV5-4; clone_size: -; d_call: TRBD2; cdr3_aa: CASSLAVGTRPDTQYF; cdr3_nt: TGTGCCAGCAGCTTGGCCGTCGGGACTAGACCCGATACGCAGTATTTT
j_call: TRBJ2-1; v_call: TRBV2; clone_size: -; d_call: TRBD1; cdr3_aa: CASSQGGTGAANEQFF; cdr3_nt: TGTGCCAGCAGTCAGGGGGGGACAGGGGCTGCAAATGAGCAGTTCTTC
j_call: TRBJ2-2; v_call: TRBV27; clone_size: -; d_call: TRBD1; cdr3_aa: CASTLTGAGTGELFF; cdr3_nt: TGTGCCAGCACCCTGACAGGGGCGGGCACCGGGGAGCTGTTTTTT
j_call: TRBJ1-4; v_call: TRBV6-6; clone_size: -; d_call: -; cdr3_aa: CASSSDRGKLFF; cdr3_nt: TGTGCCAGCAGTAGCGATCGGGGAAAACTGTTTTTT
j_call: TRBJ2-5; v_call: TRBV3-1/TRBV3-2; clone_size: -; d_call: -; cdr3_aa: CASSRGAFKGVLETQYF; cdr3_nt: TGTGCCAGCAGCCGGGGCGCGTTTAAGGGGGTCCTGGAGACCCAGTACTTC
j_call: TRBJ2-5; v_call: TRBV5-1; clone_size: -; d_call: TRBD1; cdr3_aa: CASEYGQGETQYF; cdr3_nt: TGCGCCAGCGAATACGGACAGGGAGAGACCCAGTACTTC
j_call: TRBJ2-3; v_call: TRBV6-2/TRBV6-3; clone_size: -; d_call: TRBD2; cdr3_aa: CASSYERGVVGDTQYF; cdr3_nt: TGTGCCAGCAGTTATGAGCGGGGGGTTGTGGGAGATACGCAGTATTTT
j_call: TRBJ1-3; v_call: TRBV7-2; clone_size: few; d_call: -; cdr3_aa: CASRGAVSGNTIYF; cdr3_nt: TGTGCCAGCAGGGGGGCGGTCTCTGGAAACACCATATATTTT
j_call: TRBJ1-5; v_call: TRBV5-8; clone_size: -; d_call: TRBD1; cdr3_aa: CASSLSQGANPRAQHF; cdr3_nt: TGTGCCAGCAGTTTAAGTCAGGGGGCAAACCCCAGGGCCCAGCATTTT
j_call: TRBJ2-6; v_call: TRBV6-5; clone_size: -; d_call: -; cdr3_aa: CASSYSGAGGANVLTF; cdr3_nt: TGTGCCAGCAGTTACTCGGGGGCGGGCGGGGCCAACGTCCTGACTTTC
j_call: TRBJ2-1; v_call: TRBV4-3; clone_size: many; d_call: -; cdr3_aa: CASSQEDSGVHEQFF; cdr3_nt: TGCGCCAGCAGCCAAGAAGACTCGGGGGTCCATGAGCAGTTCTTC
j_call: TRBJ2-3; v_call: TRBV4-2; clone_size: -; d_call: TRBD2; cdr3_aa: CASSHALAGGTDTQYF; cdr3_nt: TGTGCCAGCAGCCATGCTCTAGCGGGGGGCACAGATACGCAGTATTTT
j_call: TRBJ1-2; v_call: TRBV6-5; clone_size: -; d_call: TRBD1; cdr3_aa: CASREGQGVGGYTF; cdr3_nt: TGTGCCAGCAGGGAGGGACAGGGGGTAGGTGGCTACACCTTC
j_call: TRBJ1-1; v_call: TRBV18; clone_size: few; d_call: TRBD1; cdr3_aa: CASSPPTGVEAEAFF; cdr3_nt: TGTGCCAGCTCACCACCGACAGGGGTGGAAGCTGAAGCTTTCTTT
j_call: TRBJ2-5; v_call: TRBV7-9; clone_size: -; d_call: -; cdr3_aa: CASSLRYETQYF; cdr3_nt: TGTGCCAGCAGCTTGAGATACGAGACCCAGTACTTC
j_call: TRBJ2-3; v_call: TRBV12-3/TRBV12-4; clone_size: -; d_call: TRBD2; cdr3_aa: CASSSLASDTQYF; cdr3_nt: TGTGCCAGCAGTTCACTAGCGTCGGATACGCAGTATTTT
j_call: TRBJ1-4; v_call: TRBV27; clone_size: -; d_call: -; cdr3_aa: CASSLWNTGRGEKLFF; cdr3_nt: TGTGCCAGCAGTTTATGGAACACAGGGAGGGGCGAAAAACTGTTTTTT
j_call: TRBJ1-3; v_call: TRBV12-2; clone_size: -; d_call: -; cdr3_aa: CASGLSGAGLSGNTIYF; cdr3_nt: TGTGCAAGTGGGCTTTCTGGGGCAGGGCTCTCTGGAAACACCATATATTTT
j_call: TRBJ1-2; v_call: TRBV30; clone_size: -; d_call: -; cdr3_aa: CAWSVGGGGSYTF; cdr3_nt: TGTGCCTGGAGTGTAGGAGGGGGGGGGAGCTACACCTTC
j_call: TRBJ2-1; v_call: TRBV2; clone_size: -; d_call: -; cdr3_aa: CASSDGKADHTYNEQFF; cdr3_nt: TGTGCCAGCAGTGATGGGAAAGCGGACCATACCTACAATGAGCAGTTCTTC
j_call: TRBJ2-5; v_call: TRBV10-3; clone_size: -; d_call: -; cdr3_aa: CAISVNGEETQYF; cdr3_nt: TGTGCCATCAGTGTCAACGGTGAAGAGACCCAGTACTTC
j_call: TRBJ1-6; v_call: TRBV19; clone_size: -; d_call: TRBD1; cdr3_aa: CASSRTGENNSPLHF; cdr3_nt: TGTGCCAGTAGTCGGACAGGGGAAAATAATTCACCCCTCCACTTT
j_call: TRBJ2-2; v_call: TRBV9; clone_size: -; d_call: TRBD2; cdr3_aa: CASSVGLAGEPRTGELFF; cdr3_nt: TGTGCCAGCAGCGTCGGACTAGCGGGGGAGCCGCGCACCGGGGAGCTGTTTTTT
j_call: TRBJ1-4; v_call: TRBV5-1; clone_size: -; d_call: TRBD1; cdr3_aa: CASSSDRGNEKLFF; cdr3_nt: TGCGCCAGCAGCTCGGACAGGGGAAATGAAAAACTGTTTTTT
j_call: TRBJ1-1; v_call: TRBV6-6; clone_size: -; d_call: -; cdr3_aa: CASRQPNTEAFF; cdr3_nt: TGTGCCAGCAGACAGCCGAACACTGAAGCTTTCTTT
j_call: TRBJ1-1; v_call: TRBV6-1; clone_size: -; d_call: TRBD1; cdr3_aa: CASSDGQGAYTEAFF; cdr3_nt: TGTGCCAGCAGTGATGGACAGGGGGCGTACACTGAAGCTTTCTTT
j_call: TRBJ1-1; v_call: TRBV19; clone_size: -; d_call: TRBD1; cdr3_aa: CASSIFSGTGSRTEAFF; cdr3_nt: TGTGCCAGTAGTATCTTCTCTGGGACAGGGTCGCGAACTGAAGCTTTCTTT
j_call: TRBJ1-1; v_call: TRBV18; clone_size: -; d_call: -; cdr3_aa: CASSPGNTEAFF; cdr3_nt: TGTGCCAGCTCACCCGGGAACACTGAAGCTTTCTTT